These 27 T cell receptor beta chains came from one sample sequenced in a study of response to subunit inactivated influenza vaccine. TCRdb called the RT-PCR reads again in MiXCR, with one record for every CDR3 protein. The table lists about half a million distinct CDR3 sequences, 11% of them singletons, with 10% to 15% in the top ten. Sample: PBMCs from blood, taken roughly 48 days after vaccination. These receptor sequences come from a man aged 50-59 years who received an inactivated influenza vaccine.

This clonotype came up many times. This chain connects TRBV7-8 to TRBJ2-5; D perhaps matches TRBD1 (5 bases). The CDR3 contains 15 residues. The germline CDR1 and CDR2 sequences are SGHVS and FQNEAQ. V dropped 3 bases and J dropped 4 bases, with 15 bases sitting between them. The CDR3 is CASSFVAGSGETQYF. CDR3 coding DNA: TGTGCCAGCAGCTTTGTTGCAGGGTCTGGAGAGACCCAGTACTTC.

This clonotype was counted only a few times. This chain connects TRBV7-3 to TRBJ2-3; D might be TRBD1 (6 bases). This CDR3 contains 18 residues. Looked up from germline, CDR1 is SGHTA and CDR2 is FQGTGA. Trimming removed 4 bases at V and 4 bases at J, with 24 bases between. The DNA for the CDR3 is TGTGCCAGCAGCTACACCCATCGGACAGAGGGTTTGGCAGATACGCAGTATTTT. Translation: CASSYTHRTEGLADTQYF.

This CDR3 reads CASSPGQINTDTQYF. The DNA of the CDR3 is TGCGCCAGCAGCCCGGGACAGATTAACACAGATACGCAGTATTTT. The V and J genes are TRBV5-1 and TRBJ2-3; 7 nucleotides align to TRBD1. Germline trimming cut 4 bases from V and 2 bases from J; bases unmatched to any gene: 7. Germline loops: CDR1 SGHRS, CDR2 YFSETQ. This CDR3 contains 15 residues.

This clonotype occurred many times. The V gene is TRBV12-3 or TRBV12-4, the J gene TRBJ2-1, with D unresolved. The CDR3 runs 15 residues. V was trimmed by 5 bases and J by 0 bases, leaving 11 bases between them. CDR3 nucleotide sequence: TGTGCCAGCAGTGTGTACCGAAGCTCCTACAATGAGCAGTTCTTC. Translated, it gives CASSVYRSSYNEQFF.

This clonotype has ten or more counts. CDR3 sequence: CSATVIMETQYF. The CDR3 DNA reads as TGCAGTGCTACGGTCATCATGGAGACCCAGTACTTC. J is TRBJ2-5 and V is TRBV20-1; unclear D gene. The germline V gene has CDR1 DFQATT and CDR2 SNEGSKA (reference sequence). This CDR3 contains 12 residues. Trimming removed 4 bases at V and 5 bases at J, with 11 bases between.

As to this clonotype: A much larger clone differs by one base, so this may be a read error. The chain uses TRBV20-1 and TRBJ2-3; TRBD2 agrees at 9 bases. The CDR3 runs 15 residues. Germline lookup yields CDR1 DFQATT and CDR2 SNEGSKA (reference sequence). Trimming took 5 bases from V and 4 from J; bases not matched to a gene: 10. CDR3 in amino acids: CSALPSGTSADTQYF. The DNA of the CDR3 is TGCAGTGCTCTCCCTAGCGGGACGAGCGCAGATACGCAGTATTTT.

This clonotype was counted ten times or more. The chain is built from TRBV20-1 and TRBJ2-3; 10 bases line up with TRBD1. The CDR3 has 14 residues. Germline V gives CDR1 DFQATT, CDR2 SNEGSKA (reference sequence). The junction had 5 bases not matched to a gene; V was cut back by 2 bases and J by 6 bases. The CDR3 loop is CSARWDRGGDTQYF. CDR3 nucleotide sequence: TGCAGTGCTAGATGGGACAGGGGAGGTGATACGCAGTATTTT.

This clonotype was counted ten times or more. The V and J genes are TRBV29-1 and TRBJ2-7; D is perhaps TRBD1 (6 bases). Trimming removed 8 bases at V and 1 base at J, with 12 bases between. Germline V CDR1 and CDR2: SQVTM, ANQGSEA. The CDR3 is made up of 12 amino acids. The CDR3 loop is CSFQTGSYEQYF. CDR3 DNA sequence: TGCAGCTTCCAGACAGGATCCTACGAGCAGTACTTC.

This chain connects TRBV7-8 to TRBJ2-5; 9 bases map to TRBD1. This CDR3 is 16 amino acids long. V trimming: 1 base; J trimming: 4 bases; junction bases outside the gene matches: 7. The germline gives CDR1 SGHVS, CDR2 FQNEAQ. The DNA of the CDR3 is TGTGCCAGCAGCTTAGAAATCGGGACAGGGAGAGAGACCCAGTACTTC. This encodes CASSLEIGTGRETQYF.

This clonotype has more than one count but fewer than ten. The chain employs TRBV5-5 and TRBJ2-1; D remains unclear. V was clipped by 2 bases and J by 0 bases, with 12 bases between them. The CDR3 is 16 residues long. The germline V gene encodes CDR1 SGHKS and CDR2 YYEKEE (reference sequence). CDR3 protein: CASSFARTSSYNEQFF. In DNA form, the CDR3 reads TGTGCCAGCAGCTTCGCCAGGACCAGCTCCTACAATGAGCAGTTCTTC.

A note on this clonotype: This clone may be a read error of a much larger clone one base away. The chain links TRBV7-6 to TRBJ2-1; 7 bases match TRBD1. Germline V gene sequence: CDR1 SGHVS, CDR2 FNYEAQ. This CDR3 contains 15 residues. The CDR3 reads CASSAGTVPVNEHFF. CDR3 DNA sequence: TGTGCCAGCAGCGCAGGGACAGTGCCTGTCAATGAGCACTTCTTC. Full variable domain (outside the CDR3, taken from reference TRBV7-6 and TRBJ2-1): GAGVSQSPRYKVTKRGQDVALRCDPISGHVSLYWYRQALGQGPEFLTYFNYEAQQDKSGLPNDRFSAERPEGSISTLTIQRTEQRDSAMYRCASSAGTVPVNEHFFGPGTRLTVL.

The gene calls are TRBV18 and TRBJ1-5; 8 bases match TRBD1. CDR3 size: 16 residues. V was clipped by 3 bases and J by 4 bases; unmatched bases: 8. From germline, CDR1 is KGHSH and CDR2 LQKENI. CDR3 sequence (DNA): TGTGCCAGCTCACCGCAAATCGACAGGGGTAATCAGCCCCAGCATTTT. Amino acids: CASSPQIDRGNQPQHF.

The gene calls are TRBV10-3 and TRBJ2-5, with D unresolved. The CDR3 has 12 amino acids. Germline values: CDR1 ENHRY, CDR2 SYGVKD. Between the trimmed V and J ends, which lost 3 bases and 2 bases, there was a span of 4 bases. DNA of the CDR3: TGTGCCATCAGTGACCGGCAAGAGACCCAGTACTTC. Its protein is CAISDRQETQYF.

In this sample, this clonotype turned up a few times. This chain joins TRBV7-2 and TRBJ2-3, with 14 bases lining up with TRBD2. The CDR3 is 17 amino acids. Germline V CDR1 and CDR2: SGHTA, FQGNSA. V gave up 5 bases and J gave up 5 bases; unmatched junction bases: 9. CDR3 loop: CASSQGLAGDLEDTQYF. The CDR3 coding sequence is TGTGCCAGCAGCCAGGGACTAGCGGGAGATTTGGAAGATACGCAGTATTTT.

This clonotype was detected many times. V gene TRBV7-2 combines with J gene TRBJ2-1, with D uncertain. CDR3 length equals 15 residues. Trimming took off 1 base at V and 2 bases at J, with 9 bases between the two ends. Germline lookup yields CDR1 SGHTA and CDR2 FQGNSA. The CDR3 DNA sequence: TGTGCCAGCAGCTTAGTTGGGGATGCCTACAATGAGCAGTTCTTC. This codes for CASSLVGDAYNEQFF. The full variable domain, in which reference TRBV7-2 and TRBJ2-1 provide the parts outside the CDR3, is GAGVSQSPSNKVTEKGKDVELRCDPISGHTALYWYRQSLGQGLEFLIYFQGNSAPDKSGLPSDRFSAERTGGSVSTLTIQRTQQEDSAVYLCASSLVGDAYNEQFFGPGTRLTVL.

Comment on this clonotype: Possible read error: a much larger clone is one base away. The V and J genes are TRBV28 and TRBJ2-5, with 8 bases aligning to TRBD2. V was pared by 8 bases and J by 6 bases, with 14 bases of the junction left unmatched. CDR3 size: 15 residues. Germline values: CDR1 MDHEN, CDR2 SYDVKM. The CDR3: CASDLSGGREKTQYF. The CDR3 coding sequence is TGTGCCAGCGACCTCTCGGGGGGGAGGGAAAAGACCCAGTACTTC.

The CDR3 spells CASSQEDRLLAGGFNEQFF. CDR3 sequence (DNA): TGCGCCAGCAGCCAAGAGGACCGCCTGCTAGCGGGGGGGTTCAATGAGCAGTTCTTC. J is TRBJ2-1 and V is TRBV4-1; 12 bases match TRBD2. CDR3 size: 19 residues. CDR1 is MGHRA, CDR2 YSYEKL, per germline. Trimming removed 0 bases from V and 6 bases from J; junction bases left unmatched: 12.

V gene TRBV5-1 combines with J gene TRBJ1-1, with 7 bases fitting TRBD1. Trimming cost V 5 bases and J 1 base; bases outside gene matches: 11. Per the germline V gene, CDR1 is SGHRS and CDR2 is YFSETQ. The CDR3 extends over 16 amino acids. The CDR3 region is CASSRSPGQRNTEAFF. The CDR3 DNA reads TGCGCCAGCAGTAGATCCCCGGGACAGAGGAACACTGAAGCTTTCTTT.

The rearrangement joins TRBV7-2 to TRBJ2-7; TRBD1 matches 7 bases. Germline-derived CDR1 and CDR2 are SGHTA and FQGNSA. The CDR3 has 14 amino acids. Trimming cost V 5 bases and J 7 bases; bases outside gene matches: 11. CDR3 nucleotide sequence: TGTGCCAGCAGCCGCCCCCCAGGGGGTGGTGAGCAGTACTTC. Translation gives CASSRPPGGGEQYF.

At least ten counts were recorded for this clonotype. The J gene is TRBJ2-3, the V gene TRBV4-2, with D possibly TRBD2 on 6 matching bases. The CDR3 totals 17 residues. The V end lost 0 bases, the J end lost 0 bases, and 13 bases lay between the germline ends. Germline V gene lookup returns CDR1 LGHNA and CDR2 YNFKEQ. The CDR3 region is CASSQDRLAISTDTQYF. CDR3 DNA: TGTGCCAGCAGCCAAGATCGTCTAGCGATTAGCACAGATACGCAGTATTTT.

As concerns this clonotype: One junction end does not reproduce the germline sequence, and a read error may be involved. CDR3 DNA: TGTGCTAGCTCACCACCTTCGGGAAACGAGCAGTACTTC. Encoded protein: CASSPPSGNEQYF. The chain has TRBV18 and TRBJ2-7, with D possibly being TRBD2 (5 bases). Germline V gene data show CDR1 as KGHSH and CDR2 as LQKENI. The CDR3 sequence is 13 residues long.

This clonotype was detected only a few times. V gene TRBV15 combines with J gene TRBJ2-7; perhaps TRBD1 as D (6 bases). Trimming left V 4 bases short and J 2 bases short, with 9 bases between. The CDR3 totals 13 residues. Germline V gene lookup returns CDR1 LNHNV and CDR2 YYDKDF (reference sequence). Here the CDR3 reads CATSKGQTYEQYF. CDR3 DNA: TGTGCCACCAGCAAAGGACAGACCTACGAGCAGTACTTC.

The CDR3 DNA follows: TGTGCCAGCAGTGAAGCCGGGACTAGCGGGGTCATGAATACGCAGTATTTT. It translates to CASSEAGTSGVMNTQYF. The rearrangement uses TRBV2 and TRBJ2-3, with 13 bases matching TRBD2. CDR3 length equals 17 residues. Germline CDR1 is SNHLY and CDR2 is FYNNEI. Trimming took 0 bases from V and 7 from J; bases not matched to a gene: 7.

This clonotype was counted between two and nine times. V gene TRBV7-9 combines with J gene TRBJ2-7; TRBD1 matches 10 bases. The germline V gene encodes CDR1 SEHNR and CDR2 FQNEAQ (reference sequence). The CDR3 extends over 17 amino acids. V dropped 5 bases and J dropped 7; count of bases not matched to a gene: 17. The CDR3 DNA reads TGTGCCAGCAGCACCCTGGCTGTTGACAGGGGGCGCGGTGAGCAGTACTTC. The encoded protein is CASSTLAVDRGRGEQYF.

Many counts were recorded for this clonotype. The chain has TRBV12-3 or TRBV12-4 and TRBJ1-5; 11 nucleotides align to TRBD1. Germline trimming cut 4 bases from V and 7 bases from J; bases unmatched to any gene: 3. The CDR3 is made up of 14 amino acids. The CDR3 spells CASSSDRGPQPQHF. CDR3 in DNA: TGTGCCAGCAGTTCGGACAGGGGGCCCCAGCCCCAGCATTTT.

This rearrangement joins TRBV5-1 to TRBJ2-3; D may be TRBD2 (5 bases). Germline-derived CDR1 and CDR2 are SGHRS and YFSETQ. CDR3 length: 16 amino acids. Trimming pared 0 bases from V and 0 bases from J, leaving 11 bases between. The CDR3 coding sequence is TGCGCCAGCAGCTTGGCACCCGGGGATAGCACAGATACGCAGTATTTT. Translated: CASSLAPGDSTDTQYF.

This clonotype was counted only a few times. V gene TRBV5-1 combines with J gene TRBJ1-1, with TRBD1 matching 7 bases. The CDR3 is made up of 16 amino acids. CDR1 and CDR2 from the germline V gene are SGHRS and YFSETQ. V dropped 4 bases and J dropped 0; count of bases not matched to a gene: 9. The CDR3 DNA reads TGCGCCAGCAGCACCATGACGACAGGGATGAACACTGAAGCTTTCTTT. This translates into CASSTMTTGMNTEAFF.